This passage covers 2 T cell receptor beta chains from one sample sequenced in a study of blood T cells in healthy people across ages. The use of a sample-barcoded 5' primer and a J-beta primer mix characterized a second PCR of 7 to 11 cycles. TCRdb re-called the 5' RACE reads with MiXCR, one entry per CDR3 protein. The sample yields 890,000 or so distinct CDR3 sequences, roughly 60% seen once. Sequencing used blood. These TCRs come from a young man in good health.

This clonotype appeared many times. CDR3 protein: CASSLGQPYNEQFF. The CDR3 DNA reads as TGTGCCAGCAGCCTGGGGCAGCCCTACAATGAGCAGTTCTTC. The V call is TRBV3-1, the J call TRBJ2-1, with a weak D call TRBD1 (5 bases). V was trimmed by 4 bases and J by 2 bases, leaving 9 bases between them. The CDR3 has 14 residues. Germline V gene sequence: CDR1 LGHDT, CDR2 YNNKEL (reference sequence).

The chain combines TRBV11-2 with TRBJ2-5, with TRBD2 as a possible D gene (6 bases). The DNA end is more similar to TRBJ2-7, so the J call may be wrong. The CDR3 spans 14 residues. Per the germline V gene, CDR1 is SGHAT and CDR2 is FQNNGV. CDR3 amino acids: CASSLNGGVYEQYF. CDR3 DNA: TGTGCCAGCAGCTTAAACGGCGGGGTCTACGAGCAGTACTTC.